This entry lists 28 T cell receptor beta chains sequenced from one sample in a study of cytomegalovirus exposure and HLA in healthy donors. This PCR relied on a set of 60 Vbeta primers and 13 Jbeta primers. Libraries were prepared by immunoSEQ multiplex PCR; TCRdb keeps only in-frame clonotypes and omits some of them. The sample gives about 200,000 clones, about 78% of which show up once; roughly 3% is in the top ten. Material: PBMCs. The receptors were sampled from a woman between 25 and 40 years old in good health and CMV-seronegative.

The V and J genes are TRBV9 and TRBJ2-5; weak D call: TRBD2 (6 bases). V dropped 2 bases and J dropped 6 bases, with 17 bases sitting between them. The CDR3 has 15 amino acids. The germline gives CDR1 SGDLS, CDR2 YYNGEE. CDR3 nucleotide sequence: TGTGCCAGCAGCGTTGGGCCTAGCGTGGTGCAGACCCAGTACTTC. Protein sequence: CASSVGPSVVQTQYF.

V gene TRBV6-5 combines with J gene TRBJ2-5; D possibly corresponds to TRBD1 (6 bases). The end of the DNA is better explained by TRBJ2-7, so the J call may be wrong. This CDR3 is 15 amino acids long. Looked up from germline, CDR1 is MNHEY and CDR2 is SVGAGI. CDR3 region: CASSYSRTVTSEQYF. The CDR3 region has the DNA TGTGCCAGCAGTTACAGCCGGACAGTCACCTCCGAGCAGTACTTC.

This clone has a handful of counts. The chain couples TRBV6-1 to TRBJ1-1; D is undetermined. The germline V gene has CDR1 MNHNS and CDR2 SASEGT. Trimming took 6 bases from V and 1 from J, leaving 9 bases between them. The CDR3 contains 13 residues. Here the CDR3 DNA reads TGTGCCAGCAGCAGACTCGGGAACACTGAAGCTTTCTTT. Translated: CASSRLGNTEAFF.

With regard to this clone: The junction shows a germline mismatch at one end, possibly a read error. The chain employs TRBV2 and TRBJ2-7; 8 bases map to TRBD1. Germline CDR1 reads SNHLY; CDR2 reads FYNNEI. The CDR3 consists of 16 residues. The CDR3 coding sequence is TGTGCCAGCAGTGAACTCTCCGGGACAGGCTCCCACGAGCAGTACTTC. This encodes CASSELSGTGSHEQYF.

This clone is a singleton in its sample. This chain's CDR3 is CASSQIGVRGYNEQFF. CDR3 in DNA: TGCGCCAGCAGCCAAATAGGGGTTAGAGGTTACAATGAGCAGTTCTTC. V gene TRBV4-1 combines with J gene TRBJ2-1, with D possibly matching TRBD1 (5 bases). Germline CDR1 MGHRA, CDR2 YSYEKL. V lost 2 bases and J 4 bases, leaving 15 bases between the germline ends. This CDR3 has 16 residues.

The chain employs TRBV2 and TRBJ1-5; 8 bases line up with TRBD1. The junction had 9 bases not matched to a gene; V was cut back by 7 bases and J by 7 bases. CDR1 is SNHLY, CDR2 FYNNEI, per germline. This CDR3 contains 14 residues. CDR3: CASTVDRGGQPQHF. The CDR3 DNA follows: TGTGCCAGCACCGTAGACAGGGGCGGGCAGCCCCAGCATTTT.

CDR3 DNA sequence: TGTGCCAGCAGTTTAGGGGGCAACCGCAATGAGCAGTTCTTC. Translation gives CASSLGGNRNEQFF. The rearrangement links TRBV6-1 to TRBJ2-1, with 7 bases aligning to TRBD1. V dropped 5 bases and J dropped 6; count of bases not matched to a gene: 7. The CDR3 consists of 14 residues. CDR1 is MNHNS, CDR2 SASEGT, per germline.

The rearrangement joins TRBV4-2 to TRBJ1-1; TRBD1 is a possible D gene (5 bases). This CDR3 spans 15 amino acids. V dropped 1 base and J dropped 1 base, with 10 bases sitting between them. Germline V CDR1 and CDR2: LGHNA, YNFKEQ. The CDR3 reads CASSQVVRENTEAFF. In nucleotides, the CDR3 is TGTGCCAGCAGCCAAGTCGTCAGGGAGAACACTGAAGCTTTCTTT.

This clone was seen more than once but under ten times. J is TRBJ2-3 and V is TRBV7-2; TRBD2 matches at 11 bases. The CDR3 contains 16 residues. With V trimmed by 1 base and J by 6 bases, 6 bases remained unmatched. Germline CDR1 is SGHTA and CDR2 is FQGNSA. In nucleotides, the CDR3 is TGTGCCAGCAGCTTAGGGGCTAGCGGGAGGTTGGATACGCAGTATTTT. This translates into CASSLGASGRLDTQYF.

The J gene is TRBJ2-7, the V gene TRBV30, with D possibly being TRBD2 (6 bases). Matching the DNA end better, TRBJ2-1 makes the J call doubtful. This CDR3 region has 14 residues. Germline V gene lookup returns CDR1 GTSNPN and CDR2 SVGIG (reference sequence). The CDR3 is CAWMRDGGYNEQFF. The CDR3 DNA reads as TGTGCCTGGATGCGGGACGGGGGTTACAATGAGCAGTTCTTC.

This CDR3 is CAWREDGQGGYNEQFF. DNA of the CDR3: TGTGCCTGGAGAGAAGACGGACAGGGAGGTTACAATGAGCAGTTCTTC. This rearrangement joins TRBV30 to TRBJ2-1; TRBD1 agrees at 8 bases. Germline V lookup: CDR1 GTSNPN, CDR2 SVGIG (reference sequence). This CDR3 is built from 16 residues. V gave up 3 bases and J gave up 4 bases; unmatched junction bases: 11.

The rearrangement links TRBV18 to TRBJ1-1; no clear D. Between the trimmed V and J ends, which lost 3 bases and 3 bases, there was a span of 8 bases. CDR1 and CDR2 from the germline V gene are KGHSH and LQKENI. The CDR3 length is 13 residues. CDR3 in amino acids: CASSPLSYTEAFF. CDR3 nucleotide sequence: TGTGCCAGCTCACCCCTCTCCTACACTGAAGCTTTCTTT.

This CDR3 is CASSPPTDRAGKQYF. CDR3 DNA sequence: TGTGCCAGCTCACCACCGACGGACAGGGCGGGAAAGCAGTACTTC. The chain has TRBV18 and TRBJ2-7; 8 bases align to TRBD1. The length of the CDR3 is 15 residues. Germline V gene data show CDR1 as KGHSH and CDR2 as LQKENI. Unmatched junction bases numbered 9, after V lost 0 bases and J lost 8 bases.

The CDR3 DNA reads TGTGCCAGCAGCCCTCGACTAGTCAGGAGTGAGCAGTTCTTC. Its translation is CASSPRLVRSEQFF. The chain links TRBV7-9 to TRBJ2-1; tentative D call: TRBD2 (6 bases). V was trimmed by 5 bases and J by 9 bases, leaving 17 bases between them. CDR1 and CDR2 (germline): SEHNR, FQNEAQ (reference sequence). The CDR3 sequence is 14 residues long.

The chain is built from TRBV18 and TRBJ1-6; 9 bases map to TRBD1. This CDR3 has 14 amino acids. The V and J ends lost 8 bases and 3 bases, in that order; junction bases with no gene match: 2. In germline, CDR1 is KGHSH, CDR2 LQKENI. In DNA, the CDR3 is TGTGCCAGCGGACAGGGGAACTATAATTCACCCCTCCACTTT. Its translation is CASGQGNYNSPLHF.

The V call is TRBV6-5, the J call TRBJ2-7; D is uncertain. V lost 2 bases, J lost 3 bases, and 11 bases lay in between. The CDR3 loop spans 14 amino acids. Germline loops: CDR1 MNHEY, CDR2 SVGAGI. CDR3 amino acids: CASSYVSGGYEQYF. CDR3 bases: TGTGCCAGCAGTTACGTTAGTGGCGGCTACGAGCAGTACTTC.

The rearrangement uses TRBV6-1 and TRBJ2-3, with D possibly being TRBD1 (7 bases). This CDR3 is built from 15 residues. V lost 10 bases to trimming and J lost 0 bases, with 17 bases between them. Germline values: CDR1 MNHNS, CDR2 SASEGT. CDR3 in amino acids: CAISRGTDSTDTQYF. CDR3 DNA: TGTGCCATCTCTCGCGGGACAGATAGCACAGATACGCAGTATTTT.

The V call is TRBV30, the J call TRBJ1-1; D call uncertain. This CDR3 region has 13 residues. Germline-derived CDR1 and CDR2 are GTSNPN and SVGIG (reference sequence). V was clipped by 0 bases and J by 1 base, with 6 bases between them. CDR3 protein: CAWSVHRNTEAFF. The CDR3 nucleotides read TGTGCCTGGAGTGTACACAGGAACACTGAAGCTTTCTTT.

V gene TRBV5-6 combines with J gene TRBJ2-6; D gene unclear. The V gene's germline CDR1 is SGHDT and CDR2 YYEEEE. Trimming stripped 8 bases from V and 0 bases from J, with 9 bases between. The CDR3 spans 14 residues. The DNA for the CDR3 is TGTGCCAGTTCATCCTACTCTGGGGCCAACGTCCTGACTTTC. It yields the protein CASSSYSGANVLTF.

J is TRBJ1-1 and V is TRBV5-1; maybe TRBD1 (6 bases). The CDR3 contains 17 residues. CDR1 SGHRS and CDR2 YFSETQ come from the germline V gene. The germline V and J ends were trimmed by 6 bases and 0 bases, with 21 bases remaining between them. The CDR3 protein is CASTFTGLARLNTEAFF. DNA of the CDR3: TGCGCCAGCACCTTCACAGGGTTAGCCCGGTTGAACACTGAAGCTTTCTTT.

The sample holds a few counts of this clone. J is TRBJ2-5 and V is TRBV9; 7 nucleotides align to TRBD2. CDR1 SGDLS and CDR2 YYNGEE come from the germline V gene. J lost 13 bases, V lost 3 bases, and 9 bases had no gene match. The CDR3 totals 12 residues. CDR3 protein: CASSAGGRARYF. CDR3 DNA sequence: TGTGCCAGCAGCGCTGGGGGGAGGGCGCGGTACTTC.

The chain is built from TRBV9 and TRBJ1-4; D is undetermined. CDR3 length equals 13 residues. V shed 3 bases and J shed 8 bases, with 11 bases lying between them. Germline values: CDR1 SGDLS, CDR2 YYNGEE. CDR3 coding DNA: TGTGCCAGCAGCGGAACAGTAGGAGAAAAACTGTTTTTT. It yields the protein CASSGTVGEKLFF.

The chain carries TRBV27 and TRBJ1-1, with 7 bases lining up with TRBD1. This CDR3 spans 13 amino acids. J lost 8 bases, V lost 5 bases, and 8 bases had no gene match. CDR1 MNHEY and CDR2 SMNVEV come from the germline V gene (reference sequence). CDR3 loop: CASSIRTGTEAFF. For the CDR3, the DNA is TGTGCCAGCAGTATCCGGACAGGTACCGAAGCTTTCTTT.

The V call is TRBV6-5, the J call TRBJ1-6; D is uncertain. In germline, CDR1 is MNHEY, CDR2 SVGAGI. The CDR3 contains 15 residues. V lost 0 bases and J 7 bases, leaving 10 bases between the germline ends. The CDR3 bases are TGTGCCAGCAGTTACTCGACGACGAGGAATTCACCCCTCCACTTT. This codes for CASSYSTTRNSPLHF.

The V and J genes are TRBV5-1 and TRBJ2-2; D remains unclear. V shed 0 bases and J shed 6 bases, with 9 bases lying between them. The length of the CDR3 is 14 residues. CDR1 is SGHRS, CDR2 YFSETQ, per germline. CDR3: CASSLALVAGELFF. The CDR3 coding sequence is TGCGCCAGCAGCTTGGCTTTAGTCGCCGGGGAGCTGTTTTTT.

This sequence joins TRBV5-1 and TRBJ1-1, with a weak D call TRBD1 (6 bases). V was cut by 4 bases and J by 4 bases, with 17 bases left in between. This CDR3 contains 15 residues. Germline V gene lookup returns CDR1 SGHRS and CDR2 YFSETQ. The CDR3 region has the DNA TGCGCCAGCAGCATTGGGGGGGGAGGGGGCACTGAAGCTTTCTTT. This gives the protein CASSIGGGGGTEAFF.

This clone was seen only once. The chain employs TRBV27 and TRBJ2-7; tentatively, D is TRBD1 (5 bases). Germline V gene sequence: CDR1 MNHEY, CDR2 SMNVEV (reference sequence). V lost 0 bases to trimming and J lost 5 bases, with 11 bases between them. The CDR3 has 14 residues. Written as DNA, the CDR3 is TGTGCCAGCAGTTTATCAGGCAGGGTCAACGAGCAGTACTTC. This codes for CASSLSGRVNEQYF.

The genes are TRBV2 and TRBJ2-7; 11 bases agree with TRBD2. The CDR3 runs to 13 residues. V gave up 4 bases and J gave up 5 bases; unmatched junction bases: 1. Germline V gives CDR1 SNHLY, CDR2 FYNNEI. DNA for the CDR3: TGTGCCAGCAGTGTGACTAGCGGGAACGAGCAGTACTTC. This translates into CASSVTSGNEQYF.